This T cell receptor beta chain was identified in a study of T cell responses to AZD1222 COVID-19 vaccine. Across the study: Second-dose recipients at about 4 or about 12 weeks were treated as one pooled group.

Measured with immunoSEQ multiplex PCR; TCRdb has only the in-frame clones, and not every one. Here the sample spans approximately 160,000 clones, 91% being singletons. The CDR3 length is 17 residues. Germline CDR1 reads SSHAT; CDR2 reads FNYEAQ (reference sequence). On this clone: Its ends do not fully match the called genes, so a read error is possible.

Source: peripheral blood, taken on day 0 of AZD1222 vaccination. The chain links TRBV7-7 to TRBJ2-4, with TRBD2 matching over 11 bases. The sequence was obtained from an adult in good health. CDR3 amino acids: CASSPSGRPLWMNIQYF. The DNA for the CDR3 is TGTGCTAGCAGCCCTAGCGGGAGGCCTCTATGGATGAACATTCAGTACTTC. The full variable domain, in which reference TRBV7-7 and TRBJ2-4 provide the parts outside the CDR3, is GAGVSQSPRYKVTKRGQDVTLRCDPISSHATLYWYQQALGQGPEFLTYFNYEAQPDKSGLPSDRFSAERPEGSISTLTIQRTEQRDSAMYRCASSPSGRPLWMNIQYFGAGTRLSVL.